This TCR beta chain was identified during a study of early T cells in non-severe SARS-CoV-2 infection. Overall study context: It was bulk RNA from unsorted whole blood that was sequenced, and the chains were unpaired. The study's findings and limits: Matching results from VDJdb favored anti-spike CD8 responses, leaving private and CD4 specificities undetected.

Individual cDNA molecules carried attached unique molecular identifiers. TCRdb re-derived calls from the 5' RACE reads in MiXCR, one entry per CDR3 protein. Found here are tens of thousands of distinct CDR3 sequences, roughly 5.6% of them singletons; the top ten hold just under 30%. This clonotype was found a few times. As yet, its antigen is unknown. The CDR3 consists of 17 residues. V lost 4 bases to trimming and J lost 8 bases, with 27 bases between them. The germline V gene has CDR1 SGHKS and CDR2 YYEKEE (reference sequence). The sample comprised whole blood. This TCR came from an adult who was a healthcare worker with PCR-confirmed SARS-CoV-2 infection or an uninfected control (not recorded which). The J gene is TRBJ1-2, the V gene TRBV5-5; D perhaps matches TRBD1 (5 bases). The CDR3 coding sequence is TGTGCCAGCAGCCCGGCGGGAATTGGGCAGGGCATTTTGGGCTACACCTTC. It is translated as CASSPAGIGQGILGYTF.